The entry that follows covers one T cell receptor (beta chain) sequence. Germline V gene lookup returns CDR1 MNHEY and CDR2 SMNVEV (reference sequence). This CDR3 has 13 amino acids. Trimming removed 3 bases from V and 5 bases from J; junction bases left unmatched: 3. The sample originates from a study of T cell changes during pregnancy in multiple sclerosis. The assay was immunoSEQ multiplex PCR, and TCRdb's table has in-frame clones only and misses some. The sample has about 43,000 clones, 90% seen once. This TCR was sampled from a female donor in good health, enrolled as a control in a pregnancy study. The specimen comprised peripheral blood, sampled in the second trimester of pregnancy. The chain couples TRBV27 to TRBJ1-2; 7 positions match TRBD1. Written as DNA, the CDR3 is TGTGCCAGCAGTTTGACACAGGGGTATGGCTACACCTTC. It yields the protein CASSLTQGYGYTF.